The 4 T cell receptor beta chains listed next were all sequenced from one sample in a study of shared clonotypes between healthy human individuals. Profiling relied on immunoSEQ multiplex PCR, and the TCRdb table lists in-frame clones only, not all of them. The sample yields roughly 1,100,000 clones, approximately 76% seen once. The specimen sequenced was memory CD4+ T cells sorted from blood. The subset is: CD45RA-negative fraction. The receptors were gathered from a young man in good health.

This clone was detected a few times. The rearrangement joins TRBV2 to TRBJ2-1; 13 nucleotides line up with TRBD2. The length of the CDR3 is 15 residues. Trimming at V came to 6 bases and at J to 7 bases, leaving 6 bases not matched to a gene. Germline V CDR1 and CDR2: SNHLY, FYNNEI. Written as DNA, the CDR3 is TGTGCCAGCAGCCCGGGACTAGCGGGGCTAAATGAGCAGTTCTTC. This gives the protein CASSPGLAGLNEQFF.

The V call is TRBV7-9, the J call TRBJ2-1; D is perhaps TRBD2 (6 bases). Germline CDR1 is SEHNR and CDR2 is FQNEAQ (reference sequence). The CDR3 is made up of 15 amino acids. Between the trimmed V and J ends, which lost 8 bases and 0 bases, there was a span of 14 bases. In DNA form, the CDR3 reads TGTGCCAGCGGGGACGGGAGAAGCTCCTACAATGAGCAGTTCTTC. Its translation: CASGDGRSSYNEQFF.

The chain employs TRBV28 and TRBJ2-7; tentatively, D is TRBD2 (6 bases). The ends were cut back, 9 bases at V and 6 bases at J, with 21 bases in the middle. This CDR3 is 14 amino acids long. Germline CDR1 and CDR2: MDHEN and SYDVKM. In DNA form, the CDR3 reads TGTGCCAGTTACACCGAGACGGGGGTCTCCGAGCAGTACTTC. Translation: CASYTETGVSEQYF.

The chain is built from TRBV6-1 and TRBJ1-1, with no clear D. Germline V gives CDR1 MNHNS, CDR2 SASEGT. The ends were cut back, 6 bases at V and 1 base at J, with 12 bases in the middle. The CDR3 consists of 14 residues. This chain's CDR3 is CASRPDGQNTEAFF. In DNA, the CDR3 is TGTGCCAGCAGACCCGACGGGCAGAACACTGAAGCTTTCTTT.